These 13 T cell receptor beta chains share one sample of origin, sequenced in a study of cytotoxic CD8 clonotypes in ibrutinib-treated CLL. Method: immunoSEQ multiplex PCR; TCRdb's copy keeps in-frame clones and lacks some. Of roughly 51,000 clones listed, approximately 50% are singletons. Specimen: PBMCs, collected after 12 months of ibrutinib treatment. These receptors originate from a human donor with chronic lymphocytic leukemia.

The gene calls are TRBV30 and TRBJ1-1; the match to TRBD1 covers 7 bases. Losses at the gene ends were 5 bases for V and 5 bases for J; bases not matched to a gene: 8. This CDR3 contains 13 residues. Germline V gives CDR1 GTSNPN, CDR2 SVGIG (reference sequence). CDR3 amino acids: CAWEKTGRTEAFF. CDR3 sequence (DNA): TGTGCCTGGGAAAAGACAGGGAGGACTGAAGCTTTCTTT. The full variable domain, completed using reference TRBV30 and TRBJ1-1, is SQTIHQWPATLVQPVGSPLSLECTVEGTSNPNLYWYRQAAGRGLQLLFYSVGIGQISSEVPQNLSASRPQDRQFILSSKKLLLSDSGFYLCAWEKTGRTEAFFGQGTRLTVV.

The V and J genes are TRBV11-2 and TRBJ2-7, with D unresolved. The CDR3 totals 14 residues. V lost 2 bases to trimming and J lost 2 bases, with 10 bases between them. From germline, CDR1 is SGHAT and CDR2 FQNNGV. CDR3 coding DNA: TGTGCCAGCAGCTTACAGCTGCCGGCCTACGAGCAGTACTTC. Translating gives CASSLQLPAYEQYF.

The CDR3 DNA sequence: TGTGCCAGCAGCTTAAACGGGAGAACAGATACGCAGTATTTT. This gives the protein CASSLNGRTDTQYF. This rearrangement joins TRBV7-2 to TRBJ2-3; D possibly corresponds to TRBD2 (6 bases). There are 14 residues in the CDR3. Germline-derived CDR1 and CDR2 are SGHTA and FQGNSA. Trimming left V 2 bases short and J 3 bases short, with 9 bases between.

This chain connects TRBV7-8 to TRBJ1-5, with D possibly matching TRBD1 (6 bases). The CDR3 runs 16 residues. Germline CDR1 reads SGHVS; CDR2 reads FQNEAQ. V was trimmed by 4 bases and J by 4 bases, leaving 17 bases between them. CDR3 sequence (DNA): TGTGCCAGCAGCTCCACAGAGGTGCAGGGGAATCAGCCCCAGCATTTT. Its protein product is CASSSTEVQGNQPQHF.

In its sample, this clone was seen a few times. The rearrangement uses TRBV19 and TRBJ1-2; 7 bases map to TRBD1. The CDR3 totals 14 residues. V was clipped by 7 bases and J by 4 bases; unmatched bases: 9. Germline CDR1 reads LNHDA; CDR2 reads SQIVND (reference sequence). The DNA of the CDR3 is TGTGCCAGTACCCCCTCGACAGGGTTCTATGGCTACACCTTC. This codes for CASTPSTGFYGYTF.

The gene calls are TRBV9 and TRBJ1-2; D is unclear. V lost 1 base and J lost 0, with 10 bases in between. This CDR3 is 15 amino acids long. Germline-derived CDR1 and CDR2 are SGDLS and YYNGEE. This CDR3 reads CASSVLANTNYGYTF. DNA of the CDR3: TGTGCCAGCAGCGTATTGGCCAATACTAACTATGGCTACACCTTC.

The V call is TRBV27, the J call TRBJ2-2, with D perhaps being TRBD1 or TRBD2 (5 bases each). Germline loops: CDR1 MNHEY, CDR2 SMNVEV (reference sequence). This CDR3 spans 14 amino acids. With 8 bases removed from V and 4 bases from J, the gap between germline ends came to 14 bases. The CDR3, as DNA: TGTGCCAGCTTAGAGGGGAGAGGCACCGGGGAGCTGTTTTTT. It is translated as CASLEGRGTGELFF.

V usage is TRBV18 and J usage is TRBJ2-7; D may match TRBD1 or TRBD2 (5 bases each). V lost 6 bases and J lost 5, with 14 bases in between. The CDR3 is 13 residues long. The germline CDR1 and CDR2 sequences are KGHSH and LQKENI. CDR3 loop: CASSQLRGDEQYF. CDR3 in DNA: TGTGCCAGCTCCCAACTGAGGGGCGACGAGCAGTACTTC.

This clone was seen a handful of times. The chain carries TRBV19 and TRBJ2-7, with a tentative D call TRBD2 (5 bases). Germline CDR1 and CDR2: LNHDA and SQIVND (reference sequence). V was clipped by 5 bases and J by 5 bases, with 10 bases between them. The CDR3 length is 12 residues. The CDR3 reads CASSGLANEQYF. CDR3 bases: TGTGCCAGTAGTGGACTGGCCAACGAGCAGTACTTC. The variable domain in full, completed from reference TRBV19 and TRBJ2-7, reads DGGITQSPKYLFRKEGQNVTLSCEQNLNHDAMYWYRQDPGQGLRLIYYSQIVNDFQKGDIAEGYSVSREKKESFPLTVTSAQKNPTAFYLCASSGLANEQYFGPGTRLTVT.

The rearrangement links TRBV11-2 to TRBJ2-1; 10 nucleotides agree with TRBD2. Per germline, CDR1 SGHAT and CDR2 FQNNGV. This CDR3 is 17 amino acids long. Trimming removed 7 bases from V and 9 bases from J; junction bases left unmatched: 18. Written as DNA, the CDR3 is TGTGCCAGCAACCGTCCAGAGCGGGAGGGCCAGGTGGGTGAGCAGTTCTTC. Encoded protein: CASNRPEREGQVGEQFF.

The J gene is TRBJ2-3, the V gene TRBV10-2, with 7 bases lining up with TRBD2. The CDR3 sequence is 12 residues long. Germline CDR1 WSHSY, CDR2 SAAADI. DNA for the CDR3: TGCGCTTGTGCGGGGGACACAGATACGCAGTATTTT. Translated: CACAGDTDTQYF.

This clone was detected a few times. The rearrangement links TRBV7-2 to TRBJ2-7; D remains unclear. Germline V gene sequence: CDR1 SGHTA, CDR2 FQGNSA. CDR3 size: 11 residues. V was clipped by 4 bases and J by 3 bases, with 4 bases between them. The CDR3 DNA reads TGTGCCAGCAGCTCGTACTACGAGCAGTACTTC. Protein: CASSSYYEQYF.

There are a few counts of this clone. The V gene is TRBV7-6, the J gene TRBJ1-4; D might be TRBD1 (6 bases). Germline V gene data show CDR1 as SGHVS and CDR2 as FNYEAQ. The CDR3 is 14 residues long. V was cut by 4 bases and J by 8 bases, with 14 bases left in between. The chain's CDR3 is CASSSTGLGEKLFF. The CDR3 DNA is TGTGCCAGCAGCTCTACAGGGTTAGGGGAAAAACTGTTTTTT.